This TCR beta chain was recorded in a study of cytomegalovirus exposure and HLA in healthy donors. This CDR3 has 13 amino acids. Germline V gives CDR1 LGHNA, CDR2 YSLEER. The V segment lost 4 bases and the J segment 1 base; nucleotides outside the gene matches: 0. Sequencing used immunoSEQ multiplex PCR; TCRdb keeps in-frame clones, though not all of them. The repertoire consists of about 120,000 clones, with about 96% occurring once and the leading ten covering less than 2%. Regarding this clone: Antigen: not known.

Notes on the study in general: It was 150 to 200 TCR beta chains that were listed as cytomegalovirus-associated.

The donors formed part of the approximately 110-subject validation cohort, distinct from the 666-subject first cohort. This rearrangement joins TRBV4-3 to TRBJ2-7, with 8 bases matching TRBD2. This TCR was sampled from a man aged 18 to 29 in good health and CMV-seronegative. Specimen: PBMCs. The CDR3 DNA sequence: TGCGCCAGCAGCCCGGGGGGGTCCTACGAGCAGTACTTC. Translation gives CASSPGGSYEQYF.